Listed here is a single T cell receptor (beta chain). Its cognate antigen has yet to be identified. Per-base qualities were not stored, and no clone one base away is much larger. This sample is drawn from a study of early stage breast cancer tumors (dated by TCRdb to 2015 to 2018). In the study overall: Of the 15 to 20 invasive breast tumors, around twelve were found to be estrogen receptor-positive, progesterone receptor-positive and HER2-negative. On average, each sample got about 9.3-fold read coverage. The samples as a whole yielded about 2,400,000 detected templates, corresponding to around 1,100,000 unique clonotypes. Of the approximately twelve ER+/PR+/HER2- tumors, eight were classified as invasive ductal carcinomas and four as invasive lobular carcinomas.

Adjacent normal breast tissue was collected about 2-4.5 cm away from the tumor, rinsed in PBS and stored in prechilled RNAlater. Normal breast tissue often required roughly 85-340 mg of tissue for sufficient DNA because of high lipid content and low cell density. The study profiled bulk TCR beta-chain repertoires in matched peripheral blood, tumor and adjacent normal breast tissue taken from some 15 patients with early-stage breast cancer. The Qiagen AllPrep DNA/RNA Mini kit was used to extract genomic DNA. Including cysteine and phenylalanine, the CDR3 has 15 amino acids. Only the CDR3 DNA is retained, 45 bases long and in frame from the first base. CDR1 MNHEY and CDR2 SMNVEV are derived from the germline V gene (reference sequence). At the junction V is shortened by 5 bases and J by 6 bases, with 14 bases in between. Beyond this particular receptor, the publication reports: Repertoires from blood and normal breast were more alike than repertoires from blood and tumor, and in about 85% of the 16 patients, comparing each tissue with blood separated tumor from normal. Enriched TCRB sequences shared across patients were found to be mostly commonly generated sequences that were unlikely to play an important role in the tumor microenvironment. Chain pairing and functional markers such as CD4, CD8 and FOXP3 were missed by bulk genomic DNA sequencing of unsorted cells. Because the cohort was small, a breakdown by tumor subtype could not be done. Tumors showed around 2.7-fold higher T cell density and higher clonality than adjacent normal breast tissue.

Each sample was amplified in two independent genomic DNA replicates, using approximately 0.5 ug for blood and 1.5 ug for tumor or normal breast. Following the manufacturer's instructions, the ImmunoSeq Intro kit was used to carry out TCRB sequencing on genomic DNA. The multiplex PCR ran for around 30 cycles using proprietary primers and spike-in control sequences for absolute quantification. Single-end 150-bp reads were used to sequence an 87-bp fragment covering the CDR3 and the flanking V and J genes. Seven samples, each with two replicates, were multiplexed per lane of an Illumina MiSeq using version 3.0 chemistry. The published analysis was carried out like this. The vendor's proprietary pipeline processed the raw data and merged both replicates into a single result for each sample. A clonotype was defined as productive rearrangements that share the same V-gene family, CDR3 amino acid sequence and J-gene segment. Clonality was computed as 1 minus the normalized Shannon entropy (Pielou evenness) of TCRB abundances. T cell density was estimated as total templates divided by the number of input cells, with the number of input cells inferred from the DNA input amount. Total repertoire diversity and clonality were estimated with Recon using default parameters. Tumor-enriched clonotypes were defined as having over 0.1% abundance in tumor and at least 32-fold higher abundance than in normal breast. The source is immuneACCESS, and TCRdb retained only in-frame sequences with V and J called. Part of the clones is not carried over; for the studies checked, unresolved V genes explain less than half of this, and the remainder is unexplained. That table furnishes V, J and clone size, whereas the DNA furnished D and trimming. A total of about 6,500 clones appear in this sample, 50% to 80% of them only once. Around an eighth of the sample is in the top ten clones.

The chain joins TRBV27 to TRBJ1-6; the best D guess is TRBD1, with 5 bases matching. Sequencing was performed on normal breast tissue next to the tumor. The receptor comes from a person aged 45-60 years with breast cancer. The CDR3 reads CASSQRRDSNSPLHF. The nucleotide sequence reads TGTGCCAGCAGTCAACGGCGGGACTCTAATTCACCCCTCCACTTT.